One and the same sample provided the 10 T cell receptor beta chains below, sequenced in a study of shared clonotypes between healthy human individuals (dated by TCRdb to the early 2020s). The library was made by the immunoSEQ multiplex PCR assay. The immuneACCESS repertoire file appears here via TCRdb, limited to in-frame rearrangements. These files lack a portion of the clones; in checked studies, under half of the deficit traces to unresolved V genes, and the cause of the others is not known. Across this sample there are about 480,000 clones, with about 75% seen only once. The ten largest make up roughly an eighth of the sample. The sequencing sample was made of PBMCs. These receptors all come from a middle-aged woman in good health. Some clones in this sample may be carry-over from other donors' samples.

The chain uses TRBV28 and TRBJ2-7, with D possibly being TRBD2 (5 bases). This CDR3 spans 16 amino acids. V lost 2 bases, J lost 5 bases, and 19 bases lay in between. From germline, CDR1 is MDHEN and CDR2 SYDVKM. CDR3 sequence reads: CASSLGIPGLIHEQYF. CDR3 nucleotide sequence: TGTGCCAGCAGTTTAGGGATCCCGGGGTTAATCCACGAGCAGTACTTC.

V usage is TRBV4-3 and J usage is TRBJ2-6; D is unresolved. V was pared by 1 base and J by 1 base, with 5 bases between. Germline V gives CDR1 LGHNA, CDR2 YSLEER. There are 15 residues in the CDR3. CDR3 amino acids: CASSQASSGANVLTF. CDR3 DNA sequence: TGCGCCAGCAGCCAAGCTTCGTCTGGGGCCAACGTCCTGACTTTC.

The rearrangement links TRBV30 to TRBJ2-7; D uncertain. Trimming shortened V by 4 bases and J by 2 bases, and 9 bases separated the two germline ends. The CDR3 is 12 amino acids. The V gene's germline CDR1 is GTSNPN and CDR2 SVGIG (reference sequence). The CDR3 sequence: CAWTGRTYEQYF. The CDR3 DNA is TGTGCCTGGACGGGCAGAACCTACGAGCAGTACTTC.

The chain has TRBV7-9 and TRBJ2-1; the match to TRBD2 covers 12 bases. Trimming at V came to 2 bases and at J to 9 bases, leaving 8 bases not matched to a gene. The CDR3 runs 16 residues. CDR1 and CDR2 from the germline V gene are SEHNR and FQNEAQ (reference sequence). The CDR3 bases are TGTGCCAGCAGCTTAATTGCTAGCGGGAGGGGGGGTGAGCAGTTCTTC. Translated: CASSLIASGRGGEQFF.

In its sample, this clone was seen once. The chain carries TRBV11-2 and TRBJ2-1, with D unresolved. The CDR3 covers 14 residues. The V gene lost 1 base and the J gene lost 10 bases, with 14 bases spanning the gap. Germline loops: CDR1 SGHAT, CDR2 FQNNGV. The CDR3: CASSLAGQASEQFF. The CDR3 nucleotides read TGTGCCAGCAGCTTAGCTGGGCAGGCCTCAGAGCAGTTCTTC.

This clone was counted a single time. At one end the junction does not follow the germline gene, possibly because of a read error. CDR3 residues: CASSSRTSGDSFTGELFF. Written as DNA, the CDR3 is TGTGCCAGCAGCTCCCGGACTAGCGGGGATTCTTTCACCGGGGAGCTGTTTTTT. This chain connects TRBV5-1 to TRBJ2-2, with 12 bases lining up with TRBD2. This CDR3 has 18 amino acids. The germline V gene has CDR1 SGHRS and CDR2 YFSETQ. Supplemented by reference TRBV5-1 and TRBJ2-2, the full variable domain reads KAGVTQTPRYLIKTRGQQVTLSCSPISGHRSVSWYQQTPGQGLQFLFEYFSETQRNKGNFPGRFSGRQFSNSRSEMNVSTLELGDSALYLCASSSRTSGDSFTGELFFGEGSRLTVL.

The CDR3: CASSQLGSLYNEQFF. Written as DNA, the CDR3 is TGTGCCAGCAGCCAATTGGGTTCTCTCTACAATGAGCAGTTCTTC. This chain connects TRBV14 to TRBJ2-1; D remains ambiguous. The CDR3 spans 15 residues. V was trimmed by 2 bases and J by 3 bases, leaving 11 bases between them. The V gene's germline CDR1 is SGHDN and CDR2 FVKESK.

The rearrangement links TRBV5-4 to TRBJ2-5; D is tentatively TRBD1 or TRBD2 (6 bases each). Germline V gene lookup returns CDR1 SGHNT and CDR2 YYREEE (reference sequence). Between the trimmed V and J ends, which lost 1 base and 4 bases, there was a span of 8 bases. There are 13 residues in the CDR3. The CDR3 protein is CASSLSGAETQYF. CDR3 coding DNA: TGTGCCAGCAGCTTGTCGGGGGCAGAGACCCAGTACTTC.

The chain couples TRBV5-1 to TRBJ2-5, with TRBD2 identical over 7 bases. CDR1 and CDR2 (germline): SGHRS, YFSETQ. V shed 4 bases, J shed 5 bases, and the junction held 5 bases outside the gene matches. There are 13 residues in the CDR3. CDR3 protein: CASSLWGGETQYF. CDR3 in DNA: TGCGCCAGCAGCCTCTGGGGAGGGGAGACCCAGTACTTC.

This chain joins TRBV25-1 and TRBJ1-5; no clear D. The CDR3 length is 14 residues. Germline assignment: CDR1 MGHDK and CDR2 SYGVNS. V lost 3 bases and J 6 bases, leaving 12 bases between the germline ends. CDR3 in DNA: TGTGCCAGCAGTGATAGAGGGATGGGTCAGCCCCAGCATTTT. The encoded protein is CASSDRGMGQPQHF. The full variable domain, completed using reference TRBV25-1 and TRBJ1-5, is EADIYQTPRYLVIGTGKKITLECSQTMGHDKMYWYQQDPGMELHLIHYSYGVNSTEKGDLSSESTVSRIRTEHFPLTLESARPSHTSQYLCASSDRGMGQPQHFGDGTRLSIL.